These T cell receptor beta chains were read from a single sample in a study of cytomegalovirus exposure and HLA in healthy donors. TCRdb keeps only in-frame clones here, not all; method: immunoSEQ multiplex PCR. The repertoire holds around 200,000 clones, roughly 87% seen once, with 1.6% in the top ten. Sequencing input: PBMCs. These TCRs come from a man aged 45-65 years in good health and CMV-seronegative. The CDR3 runs from the conserved cysteine through the conserved F or W. A D gene is named only where the DNA matches it firmly. The size field is filled for only some rows; it gives once, few, many or a size class.

d_gene	j_gene	v_gene	abundance	CDR3aa	CDR3nt
TRBD2	TRBJ2-3	TRBV13	few	CASSLGLASGGALKTDTQYF	TGTGCCAGCAGCTTAGGCCTGGCTAGCGGGGGGGCCTTGAAAACAGATACGCAGTATTTT
.	TRBJ2-7	TRBV28	.	CASSLKTTGFSYEQYF	TGTGCCAGCAGTTTAAAAACAACAGGATTCTCCTACGAGCAGTACTTC
.	TRBJ2-3	TRBV5-1	.	CASSSGDTQYF	TGCGCCAGCAGCTCGGGAGATACGCAGTATTTT
.	TRBJ2-5	TRBV21-1	.	CASSNSLTGTSPAHETQYF	TGTGCCAGCAGCAACTCACTGACAGGGACCAGTCCAGCCCATGAGACCCAGTACTTC
TRBD2	TRBJ2-7	TRBV29-1	.	CSGRTSGTYEQYF	TGCAGCGGACGGACTAGCGGGACCTACGAGCAGTACTTC
.	TRBJ2-7	TRBV12-2	.	CASRLGGSVSGSSYEQYF	TGTGCAAGTCGCTTAGGGGGGTCGGTTAGCGGGAGTTCCTACGAGCAGTACTTC
.	TRBJ2-3	TRBV7-3	.	CASSPQGADTQYF	TGTGCCAGCAGTCCCCAAGGGGCAGATACGCAGTATTTT
TRBD2	TRBJ2-3	TRBV27	many	CASSSDSGGDTDTQYF	TGTGCCAGCAGTTCAGATAGCGGGGGAGACACAGATACGCAGTATTTT
TRBD1	TRBJ2-5	TRBV2	few	CASTMGQGSETQYF	TGTGCCAGCACAATGGGACAGGGGTCGGAGACCCAGTACTTC
.	TRBJ1-4	TRBV18	.	CASSPPQVLNEKLFF	TGTGCCAGCTCACCACCACAGGTCCTTAATGAAAAACTGTTTTTT
.	TRBJ1-2	TRBV7-9	once	CSSSLHQTYGYTF	TGTTCCAGCAGCTTACACCAAACTTATGGCTACACCTTC
.	TRBJ2-5	TRBV5-1	.	CASSLTPTGSTETQYF	TGCGCCAGCAGCCTGACCCCCACAGGGAGTACAGAGACCCAGTACTTC
TRBD2	TRBJ2-5	TRBV4-1	.	CASSQDRTSGSETQYF	TGCGCCAGCAGCCAAGATCGGACTAGCGGGAGTGAGACCCAGTACTTC
.	TRBJ2-5	TRBV25-1	.	CASSVGSPQETQYF	TGTGCCAGCAGTGTGGGCTCTCCCCAAGAGACCCAGTACTTC
.	TRBJ2-1	TRBV4-3	.	CASSLGVGYEQFF	TGCGCCAGCAGCCTGGGAGTTGGCTATGAGCAGTTCTTC
.	TRBJ2-1	TRBV4-1	.	CASSQVGLKSSYNEQFF	TGCGCCAGCAGCCAGGTCGGACTTAAAAGCTCCTACAATGAGCAGTTCTTC
.	TRBJ2-7	TRBV15	.	CATSRDVSRDEQYF	TGTGCCACCAGCAGAGATGTGAGCAGGGACGAGCAGTACTTC
.	TRBJ1-5	TRBV7-2	.	CASSFLPGGTGYQPQHF	TGTGCCAGCAGCTTCCTCCCCGGGGGTACGGGATATCAGCCCCAGCATTTT
TRBD1	TRBJ1-3	TRBV6-1	.	CASRFGTEGNTIYF	TGTGCCAGCCGTTTCGGGACAGAAGGAAACACCATATATTTT
.	TRBJ1-4	TRBV5-4	.	CASSSTGSTNEKLFF	TGTGCCAGCAGCTCGACCGGGAGCACTAATGAAAAACTGTTTTTT
TRBD1	TRBJ1-5	TRBV7-2	.	CASSGQGDRQPQHF	TGTGCCAGCAGCGGACAGGGGGATCGTCAGCCCCAGCATTTT
.	TRBJ1-2	TRBV19	.	CASSTGTRPDYGYTF	TGTGCCAGTAGTACCGGGACACGACCTGACTATGGCTACACCTTC
TRBD1	TRBJ1-2	TRBV5-6	.	CASSPGLLYRGIFGYTF	TGTGCCAGCAGCCCCGGTCTTCTGTACAGGGGGATCTTCGGCTACACCTTC
TRBD1	TRBJ2-7	TRBV7-2	.	CASSLANTGQGPREQYF	TGTGCCAGCAGCTTAGCCAACACGGGACAGGGGCCTCGGGAGCAGTACTTC
TRBD1	TRBJ2-7	TRBV27	.	CASSLTGWYEQYF	TGTGCCAGCAGTTTGACAGGGTGGTACGAGCAGTACTTC
.	TRBJ2-1	TRBV7-9	.	CASSPRVEQFF	TGTGCCAGCAGCCCCCGGGTTGAGCAGTTCTTC
.	TRBJ1-1	TRBV7-2	.	CASSPTPGEAFF	TGTGCCAGCAGCCCAACGCCCGGTGAAGCTTTCTTT
.	TRBJ2-3	TRBV15	.	CATSSYEGTDTQYF	TGTGCCACCAGCTCTTACGAGGGCACAGATACGCAGTATTTT
.	TRBJ2-5	TRBV5-1	.	CASSPRGNQETQYF	TGCGCCAGCAGCCCCCGGGGTAACCAAGAGACCCAGTACTTC